This T cell receptor beta chain was captured in a study of cytomegalovirus exposure and HLA in healthy donors. Across the study: There were 70 million to 95 million unique TCRs (from HLA-typed donors) in an early data release. Study conclusions and caveats: Some public TCRs appeared in many individuals, while most sequences were rare.

Both 60 Vbeta primers and 13 Jbeta primers went into the PCR. How the authors handled the data: An analysis performed later counted about 80 million unique TCR beta chains (around 10 million of them shared). Method: immunoSEQ multiplex PCR; TCRdb's copy keeps in-frame clones and lacks some. The DNA gave D and trimming, while V, J and clone size come from that table. Of 100,000 to 150,000 clones in the sample, around 76% are singletons; the top ten hold roughly 13%. About this clone: Its antigen is unidentified.

The source material was PBMCs. This clonotype was sampled from a woman aged 60-75 years in good health and CMV-seropositive.

CDR3 sequence (DNA): TGTGCCAGCAGCGTACAGGGGAACACTGAAGCTTTCTTT. Encoded protein: CASSVQGNTEAFF. The rearrangement uses TRBV7-3 and TRBJ1-1, with a possible D match to TRBD1 (6 bases). Germline V gene lookup returns CDR1 SGHTA and CDR2 FQGTGA. The CDR3 spans 13 residues. The V gene lost 5 bases and the J gene lost 1 base, with 8 bases spanning the gap. Using reference TRBV7-3 and TRBJ1-1 for the parts outside the CDR3, the full variable domain is GAGVSQTPSNKVTEKGKYVELRCDPISGHTALYWYRQSLGQGPEFLIYFQGTGAADDSGLPNDRFFAVRPEGSVSTLKIQRTERGDSAVYLCASSVQGNTEAFFGQGTRLTVV.